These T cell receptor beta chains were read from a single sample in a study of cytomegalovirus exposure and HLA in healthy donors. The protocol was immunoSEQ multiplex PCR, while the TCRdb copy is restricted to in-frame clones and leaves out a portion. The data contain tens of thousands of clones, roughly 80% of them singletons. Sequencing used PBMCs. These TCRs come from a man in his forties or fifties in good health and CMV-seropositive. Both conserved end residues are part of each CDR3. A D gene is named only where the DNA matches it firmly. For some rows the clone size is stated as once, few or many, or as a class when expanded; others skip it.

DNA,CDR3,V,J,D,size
TGTGCCAGCAGTGAGCCGACAGGGTACCAAGAGACCCAGTACTTC,CASSEPTGYQETQYF,TRBV25-1,TRBJ2-5,TRBD1,.
TGTGCCAGCAGCTTCTCGACAGGGTTGAACACTGAAGCTTTCTTT,CASSFSTGLNTEAFF,TRBV7-9,TRBJ1-1,TRBD1,.
TGTGCCAGCAGTGATGGGGACTACACAGATACGCAGTATTTT,CASSDGDYTDTQYF,TRBV6-1,TRBJ2-3,TRBD2,.
TGTGCCAGCGAGGACAATCAAGAGTGGACCCAGTACTTC,CASEDNQEWTQYF,TRBV5-5,TRBJ2-5,.,.
TGTGCCAGCAGCTTCCGAAGGACAGGCACCGCAACTAATGAAAAACTGTTTTTT,CASSFRRTGTATNEKLFF,TRBV27,TRBJ1-4,TRBD1,.
TGTGCCAGCAGCTCCCAGACTAGCGGTACCCGTTTAGAGCAGTACTTC,CASSSQTSGTRLEQYF,TRBV5-6,TRBJ2-7,TRBD2,.
TGTGCCAGCCTCTTCGGCTACGAGCAGTACTTC,CASLFGYEQYF,TRBV6-1,TRBJ2-7,.,.
TGTGCCAGCAGCTTAGGGGGGACTACGGGGCGTAGTGAGCAGTTCTTC,CASSLGGTTGRSEQFF,TRBV7-2,TRBJ2-1,TRBD2,.
TGTGCCAGTAGTATCAGCGGACAGGCCTACAATGAGCAGTTCTTC,CASSISGQAYNEQFF,TRBV19,TRBJ2-1,TRBD1,.
TGTGCCAGCAGGACTAGCGATGAGCAGTTCTTC,CASRTSDEQFF,TRBV2,TRBJ2-1,TRBD2,.
TGTGCCAGCAGTCCCTTGGGAGACAGGGGCAACACCGGGGAGCTGTTTTTT,CASSPLGDRGNTGELFF,TRBV28,TRBJ2-2,TRBD1,once
TGCAGCGTTGTAATACTAAACAGGGGCCGCAATGGCTACACCTTC,CSVVILNRGRNGYTF,TRBV29-1,TRBJ1-2,TRBD1,.
TGCGCCAGCAGCCAAGACGGTCTAGCGGGAGCTGGAGATACGCAGTATTTT,CASSQDGLAGAGDTQYF,TRBV4-3,TRBJ2-3,TRBD2,.
TGTGCCAGCAGCTTAGCGCGAGGGGGCGCCGGGGAGCTGTTTTTT,CASSLARGGAGELFF,TRBV7-2,TRBJ2-2,TRBD1,.
TGTGCCAGCAGTTACTCGAGGACTTCGTACAATGAGCAGTTCTTC,CASSYSRTSYNEQFF,TRBV6-5,TRBJ2-1,.,.
TGTGCCAGCAGCGCCACTGGACAGGGGACCTACAATGAGCAGTTCTTC,CASSATGQGTYNEQFF,TRBV9,TRBJ2-1,TRBD1,.
TGTGCCAGTAGTATACCCCGGGGCTATGGCTACACCTTC,CASSIPRGYGYTF,TRBV19,TRBJ1-2,.,.
TGTGCCAGCAGTTTTTCCACGGGACTAGCGCCGAATGAGCAGTTCTTC,CASSFSTGLAPNEQFF,TRBV7-2,TRBJ2-1,TRBD2,.
TGTGCCACCAGCGATTACAGGGGTATCAGCTATGGCTACACCTTC,CATSDYRGISYGYTF,TRBV15,TRBJ1-2,TRBD1,.
TGTGCCAGCAGTTTAAATAATGCCTACAATGAGCAGTTCTTC,CASSLNNAYNEQFF,TRBV27,TRBJ2-1,.,.
TGTGCCAGCAGCTTACAAGCGGCAGATACGCAGTATTTT,CASSLQAADTQYF,TRBV5-4,TRBJ2-3,.,.
TGTGCCAGCAGCAGCCTCACCGGGGAGCTGTTTTTT,CASSSLTGELFF,TRBV7-9,TRBJ2-2,.,.